These 27 T cell receptor beta chains were all obtained from the same sample, sequenced in a study of T-cell reconstitution after alpha-beta-depleted transplantation in children. Using unique molecular identifiers, the investigators prepared the TCRbeta library. TCRdb reanalysed the PCR reads using MiXCR and keeps one entry per CDR3 protein. In the table there are some 590,000 distinct CDR3 sequences, under 12% of which are singletons. Sequencing used PBMCs from the stem cell graft donor, obtained from the stem cell graft. These receptor sequences come from a human donor who donated a stem cell graft to a child with acute myeloid leukemia.

There are many counts of this clonotype. V and J are TRBV29-1 and TRBJ1-5; TRBD1 matches at 8 bases. CDR1 is SQVTM, CDR2 ANQGSEA, per germline. This CDR3 comprises 13 residues. V lost 6 bases and J lost 7; bases outside the gene matches: 8. The CDR3 reads CSVSDRGGQPQHF. In nucleotides, the CDR3 is TGCAGCGTCTCTGACAGGGGAGGCCAGCCCCAGCATTTT.

This clonotype was seen many times. The chain carries TRBV5-1 and TRBJ2-3, with D perhaps TRBD2 (5 bases). This CDR3 has 15 residues. CDR1 is SGHRS and CDR2 is YFSETQ in the germline V gene. The V and J ends lost 6 bases and 3 bases respectively, with 17 bases between them. The CDR3 loop is CASMGSRGTTDTQYF. The CDR3 DNA sequence: TGCGCCAGCATGGGGAGCCGGGGAACAACAGATACGCAGTATTTT. The full variable domain, completed using reference TRBV5-1 and TRBJ2-3, is KAGVTQTPRYLIKTRGQQVTLSCSPISGHRSVSWYQQTPGQGLQFLFEYFSETQRNKGNFPGRFSGRQFSNSRSEMNVSTLELGDSALYLCASMGSRGTTDTQYFGPGTRLTVL.

This clonotype was seen a handful of times. This rearrangement joins TRBV12-3 or TRBV12-4 to TRBJ2-7; TRBD2 aligns across 7 bases. V was pared by 6 bases and J by 6 bases, with 11 bases of the junction left unmatched. There are 14 residues in the CDR3. The CDR3 spells CASSPGGMKGEQYF. CDR3 DNA sequence: TGTGCCAGCAGCCCGGGGGGAATGAAGGGCGAGCAGTACTTC.

The table lists this clonotype with many counts. The chain links TRBV12-3 or TRBV12-4 to TRBJ1-4; the D gene is possibly TRBD1 (6 bases). The length of the CDR3 is 12 residues. Deletions cut 2 bases from V and 8 bases from J, with 6 bases between. The chain's CDR3 is CASSLRGEKLFF. CDR3 in DNA: TGTGCCAGCAGTTTAAGGGGGGAAAAACTGTTTTTT.

This clonotype showed up many times. The chain links TRBV6-1 to TRBJ2-7, with 9 bases aligning to TRBD2. Unmatched junction bases numbered 8, after V lost 1 base and J lost 7 bases. This CDR3 region has 15 residues. CDR1 is MNHNS, CDR2 SASEGT, per germline. CDR3 in amino acids: CASSEGVAGAWEQYF. In DNA, the CDR3 is TGTGCCAGCAGTGAAGGTGTAGCGGGAGCGTGGGAGCAGTACTTC.

This clonotype has just a few counts. The chain has TRBV12-3 or TRBV12-4 and TRBJ2-7; no clear D gene. This CDR3 region has 14 residues. V was pared by 0 bases and J by 2 bases, with 8 bases between. The CDR3, as DNA: TGTGCCAGCAGTTTAGCTGGCAGCCCCTACGAGCAGTACTTC. Protein: CASSLAGSPYEQYF.

The chain couples TRBV20-1 to TRBJ2-1; 9 bases are shared with TRBD2. The CDR3 covers 18 residues. Germline CDR1 and CDR2: DFQATT and SNEGSKA (reference sequence). Trimming cost V 3 bases and J 2 bases; bases outside gene matches: 14. CDR3 nucleotides: TGCAGTGCTAGGGGTCGCAGGGCAGGGACTAGCCCCTACAATGAGCAGTTCTTC. It yields the protein CSARGRRAGTSPYNEQFF.

The gene calls are TRBV11-1 and TRBJ1-3, with D unresolved. Germline V gene data show CDR1 as SGHAT and CDR2 as FQDESV (reference sequence). Trimming shortened V by 3 bases and J by 0 bases, and 12 bases separated the two germline ends. This CDR3 contains 16 residues. The CDR3 spells CASSFSGRNSGNTIYF. The CDR3 DNA is TGTGCCAGCAGCTTCTCCGGCCGAAACTCTGGAAACACCATATATTTT.

The rearrangement joins TRBV6-5 to TRBJ2-2; TRBD1 agrees at 7 bases. The CDR3 has 13 residues. Germline-derived CDR1 and CDR2 are MNHEY and SVGAGI. The junction had 5 bases not matched to a gene; V was cut back by 6 bases and J by 7 bases. The CDR3 here is CASSRQGDGELFF. CDR3 nucleotides: TGTGCCAGCAGCCGACAGGGCGACGGGGAGCTGTTTTTT.

This clonotype was detected a few times. The genes are TRBV20-1 and TRBJ2-7; 11 bases align to TRBD2. Unmatched junction bases numbered 10, after V lost 8 bases and J lost 7 bases. CDR1 and CDR2 (germline): DFQATT, SNEGSKA (reference sequence). The CDR3 runs to 13 residues. CDR3 coding DNA: TGCAGTCCGTATAGCGGGAGGGCTGGGGAGCAGTACTTC. Its protein product is CSPYSGRAGEQYF.

This clonotype has more than one count but fewer than ten. V is TRBV29-1 and J is TRBJ2-7, with TRBD1 identical over 9 bases. CDR3 length: 13 residues. Germline V gives CDR1 SQVTM, CDR2 ANQGSEA. The J segment lost 5 bases and the V segment lost 3 bases, leaving 5 bases of the junction unmatched. The CDR3: CSVEDRGPHEQYF. Here the CDR3 DNA reads TGCAGCGTTGAGGACAGGGGCCCTCACGAGCAGTACTTC.

The J gene is TRBJ2-3, the V gene TRBV20-1, with 15 bases lining up with TRBD2. The CDR3 totals 17 residues. CDR1 is DFQATT, CDR2 SNEGSKA, per germline (reference sequence). The V and J ends lost 1 base and 0 bases, in that order; junction bases with no gene match: 2. CDR3 residues: CSARGTSGRVSTDTQYF. Here the CDR3 DNA reads TGCAGTGCTAGAGGGACTAGCGGGAGGGTGAGCACAGATACGCAGTATTTT.

This clonotype was recorded many times. The chain recombines TRBV4-3 with TRBJ2-3, with 9 bases fitting TRBD1. Germline loops: CDR1 LGHNA, CDR2 YSLEER. Trimming took 1 base from V and 3 from J; bases not matched to a gene: 5. The CDR3 loop spans 16 amino acids. The CDR3 DNA reads as TGCGCCAGCAGCCAAGCAGGACAGGGGAGAACAGATACGCAGTATTTT. It yields the protein CASSQAGQGRTDTQYF.

The sample holds many counts of this clonotype. This chain connects TRBV28 to TRBJ2-2; 7 bases align to TRBD2. Germline V lookup: CDR1 MDHEN, CDR2 SYDVKM. The junction had 14 bases not matched to a gene; V was cut back by 9 bases and J by 7 bases. The CDR3 covers 15 residues. CDR3 nucleotide sequence: TGTGCCAGTAATTACGGGGCGGGAGCGGTCGGGGAGCTGTTTTTT. The encoded protein is CASNYGAGAVGELFF.

This clonotype was counted ten times or more. V usage is TRBV20-1 and J usage is TRBJ2-7; 10 bases are shared with TRBD2. The V and J ends lost 0 bases and 0 bases, in that order; junction bases with no gene match: 2. From germline, CDR1 is DFQATT and CDR2 SNEGSKA (reference sequence). This CDR3 comprises 15 residues. CDR3 loop: CSAREASGSSYEQYF. The CDR3 DNA is TGCAGTGCTAGAGAAGCTAGCGGGAGCTCCTACGAGCAGTACTTC.

This clonotype has more than one count but fewer than ten. V is TRBV12-3 or TRBV12-4 and J is TRBJ2-5; 12 positions match TRBD2. V gave up 4 bases and J gave up 5 bases; unmatched junction bases: 5. The CDR3 totals 15 residues. In DNA, the CDR3 is TGTGCCAGCAGTTCCCGACTAGCGGGAGCGGAGACCCAGTACTTC. Translation: CASSSRLAGAETQYF.

The chain combines TRBV7-2 with TRBJ1-6, with 10 bases aligning to TRBD1. The CDR3 has 15 amino acids. CDR1 and CDR2 from the germline V gene are SGHTA and FQGNSA. The junction had 6 bases not matched to a gene; V was cut back by 5 bases and J by 8 bases. CDR3 bases: TGTGCCAGCAGCACTGTAGGGACAGGGGATTCACCCCTCCACTTT. This translates into CASSTVGTGDSPLHF.

This clonotype was recorded a few times. This rearrangement joins TRBV7-9 to TRBJ2-6, with 7 bases that match TRBD1. J lost 4 bases, V lost 2 bases, and 2 bases had no gene match. CDR1 and CDR2 (germline): SEHNR, FQNEAQ (reference sequence). The CDR3 contains 15 residues. The CDR3 nucleotides are TGTGCCAGCAGCTTACCGGGACAGGGGGCCAACGTCCTGACTTTC. It yields the protein CASSLPGQGANVLTF. Looking up the rest from reference TRBV7-9 and TRBJ2-6 gives the full variable domain: DTGVSQNPRHKITKRGQNVTFRCDPISEHNRLYWYRQTLGQGPEFLTYFQNEAQLEKSRLLSDRFSAERPKGSFSTLEIQRTEQGDSAMYLCASSLPGQGANVLTFGAGSRLTVL.

This chain joins TRBV12-3 or TRBV12-4 and TRBJ2-1; 9 bases map to TRBD1. The CDR3 spans 14 residues. J lost 6 bases, V lost 9 bases, and 9 bases had no gene match. CDR3 in amino acids: CASARGQGGNEQFF. CDR3 coding DNA: TGTGCCAGTGCTAGGGGACAGGGAGGCAATGAGCAGTTCTTC.

This clonotype was observed many times. The chain has TRBV20-1 and TRBJ2-7; D tentatively reads TRBD1 or TRBD2 (5 bases each). The CDR3 extends over 14 amino acids. V was trimmed by 5 bases and J by 2 bases, leaving 16 bases between them. Germline CDR1 and CDR2: DFQATT and SNEGSKA (reference sequence). CDR3 in DNA: TGCAGTGCTCGCCGGGACGGGTCCACCTACGAGCAGTACTTC. Encoded protein: CSARRDGSTYEQYF.

The J gene is TRBJ2-5, the V gene TRBV7-2, with D possibly TRBD2 on 5 matching bases. CDR3 length equals 14 residues. Germline CDR1 is SGHTA and CDR2 is FQGNSA. Trimming took off 1 base at V and 7 bases at J, with 13 bases between the two ends. The CDR3 here is CASSLGELSMTQYF. DNA for the CDR3: TGTGCCAGCAGCTTAGGGGAGCTCTCGATGACCCAGTACTTC.

The genes are TRBV11-2 and TRBJ1-2, with 11 bases lining up with TRBD1. J lost 8 bases, V lost 5 bases, and 4 bases had no gene match. The CDR3 is made up of 13 amino acids. Germline CDR1 reads SGHAT; CDR2 reads FQNNGV. In nucleotides, the CDR3 is TGTGCCAGCAGCCGACGGGACAGGGGGGGCTACACCTTC. Translation gives CASSRRDRGGYTF.

The gene calls are TRBV7-8 and TRBJ2-3, with D tentatively TRBD2 (6 bases). Germline V gene lookup returns CDR1 SGHVS and CDR2 FQNEAQ. This CDR3 contains 13 residues. V was cut by 5 bases and J by 5 bases, with 11 bases left in between. The CDR3: CASSGRLGDTQYF. DNA of the CDR3: TGTGCCAGCAGCGGACGACTAGGAGATACGCAGTATTTT.

This clonotype was seen a handful of times. The rearrangement joins TRBV6-5 to TRBJ1-1; D possibly corresponds to TRBD1 (6 bases). The CDR3 spans 14 residues. Germline assignment: CDR1 MNHEY and CDR2 SVGAGI. V lost 5 bases and J lost 2, with 12 bases in between. CDR3: CASSTTGPNTEAFF. CDR3 in DNA: TGTGCCAGCAGTACGACAGGCCCTAACACTGAAGCTTTCTTT.

The V and J genes are TRBV24-1 and TRBJ2-1, with 10 bases matching TRBD1. The CDR3 totals 16 residues. V trimming: 3 bases; J trimming: 6 bases; junction bases outside the gene matches: 7. Germline-derived CDR1 and CDR2 are KGHDR and SFDVKD. CDR3: CATSDPGTGDANEQFF. The CDR3 region has the DNA TGTGCCACCAGTGATCCCGGGACAGGGGATGCCAATGAGCAGTTCTTC.

This clonotype was counted many times. The chain has TRBV15 and TRBJ2-2, with 7 bases aligning to TRBD2. The CDR3 is made up of 13 amino acids. Per germline, CDR1 LNHNV and CDR2 YYDKDF (reference sequence). V shed 8 bases and J 3 bases; nucleotides not matched to a gene: 3. DNA of the CDR3: TGTGCCACCGGGGGACTATACACCGGGGAGCTGTTTTTT. Its translation: CATGGLYTGELFF.

With regard to this clonotype: This may be a read error: a much more frequent sequence differs by one nucleotide. This chain joins TRBV5-1 and TRBJ2-5; either TRBD1 or TRBD2 may fit D (5 bases each). Germline CDR1 and CDR2: SGHRS and YFSETQ. The CDR3 covers 14 residues. The CDR3 DNA reads as TGCGCCAGCAGCCCAATAACCGGGGCATTAACCCAGCACTTC. Amino acid sequence: CASSPITGALTQHF.